The rows below give T cell receptor beta chains drawn from one sample of a study of blood T cell repertoires in COVID-19. Some clones are missing from TCRdb's copy, which holds only in-frame ones; the method was immunoSEQ multiplex PCR. Of approximately 300,000 clones in the sample, around 84% are singletons; the top ten hold roughly 4%. The sequenced sample consisted of PBMCs or T cells enriched from blood (not recorded which). These receptors came from a man younger than 40 who had recovered from COVID-19. CDR3s include the opening cysteine and the closing phenylalanine or tryptophan. D genes are given only for firm matches. Some rows mark clone size as missing; the rest say once, few, many or name a class of expanded clone.

D gene: TRBD2
clone size: once
V gene: TRBV7-2
J gene: TRBJ2-1
CDR3 protein: CASTPLTAGGLYEQFF
CDR3 DNA: TGTGCCAGCACCCCACTTACCGCGGGGGGGCTTTATGAGCAGTTCTTC

D gene: TRBD2
clone size: NA
V gene: TRBV23-1
J gene: TRBJ2-7
CDR3 protein: CASRLPGQATSGRFDEQYF
CDR3 DNA: TGCGCCAGCAGACTACCGGGACAGGCGACTAGCGGGAGGTTTGACGAGCAGTACTTC

D gene: TRBD2
clone size: NA
V gene: TRBV5-1
J gene: TRBJ2-7
CDR3 protein: CASSPSGSSNEQYF
CDR3 DNA: TGCGCCAGCAGCCCGAGCGGGAGCTCCAACGAGCAGTACTTC

D gene: NA
clone size: NA
V gene: TRBV3-1/TRBV3-2
J gene: TRBJ2-7
CDR3 protein: CASGKQGSYEQYF
CDR3 DNA: TGTGCCAGCGGGAAACAGGGCTCCTACGAGCAGTACTTC

D gene: NA
clone size: NA
V gene: TRBV14
J gene: TRBJ1-1
CDR3 protein: CASSPRGGTQRMEAFF
CDR3 DNA: TGTGCCAGCAGCCCCCGGGGGGGGACCCAGCGGATGGAAGCTTTCTTT

D gene: TRBD2
clone size: NA
V gene: TRBV27
J gene: TRBJ2-1
CDR3 protein: CASSPPGSGRAPSLNEQFF
CDR3 DNA: TGTGCCAGCAGCCCACCCGGGAGCGGGAGAGCCCCCAGTTTGAATGAGCAGTTCTTC

D gene: NA
clone size: NA
V gene: TRBV11-3
J gene: TRBJ2-7
CDR3 protein: CASSLDPDSSYEQYF
CDR3 DNA: TGTGCCAGCAGCTTAGACCCCGACAGTTCCTACGAGCAGTACTTC

D gene: NA
clone size: NA
V gene: TRBV28
J gene: TRBJ2-2
CDR3 protein: CASSGWAPGELFF
CDR3 DNA: TGTGCCAGCAGTGGATGGGCCCCCGGGGAGCTGTTTTTT

D gene: NA
clone size: NA
V gene: TRBV19
J gene: TRBJ1-3
CDR3 protein: CASLPGIGAAGNTIYF
CDR3 DNA: TGTGCCAGCCTGCCTGGGATAGGGGCTGCTGGAAACACCATATATTTT

D gene: TRBD2
clone size: once
V gene: TRBV20-1
J gene: TRBJ2-1
CDR3 protein: CSASRSGTSGRNEQFF
CDR3 DNA: TGCAGTGCTAGTCGATCCGGGACTAGCGGGCGCAATGAGCAGTTCTTC

D gene: NA
clone size: NA
V gene: TRBV29-1
J gene: TRBJ2-7
CDR3 protein: CSVVVSARSYEQYF
CDR3 DNA: TGCAGCGTTGTGGTGTCAGCGCGCTCCTACGAGCAGTACTTC

D gene: TRBD1
clone size: NA
V gene: TRBV30
J gene: TRBJ1-2
CDR3 protein: CAWITEDREYGYTF
CDR3 DNA: TGTGCCTGGATAACCGAGGACAGGGAGTATGGCTACACCTTC

D gene: NA
clone size: few
V gene: TRBV24-1
J gene: TRBJ1-5
CDR3 protein: CATSGGGPQHF
CDR3 DNA: TGTGCCACCAGTGGGGGGGGGCCCCAGCATTTT

D gene: TRBD1
clone size: NA
V gene: TRBV4-1
J gene: TRBJ1-6
CDR3 protein: CASSQEQGSYNSPLHF
CDR3 DNA: TGCGCCAGCAGCCAAGAACAGGGGTCCTATAATTCACCCCTCCACTTT

D gene: TRBD1
clone size: NA
V gene: TRBV18
J gene: TRBJ2-5
CDR3 protein: CASSPLRQGQETQYF
CDR3 DNA: TGTGCCAGCTCACCACTCAGACAGGGACAAGAGACCCAGTACTTC

D gene: TRBD2
clone size: NA
V gene: TRBV29-1
J gene: TRBJ2-3
CDR3 protein: CSVEGPAGGHTDTQYF
CDR3 DNA: TGCAGCGTTGAAGGGCCAGCGGGGGGGCACACAGATACGCAGTATTTT

D gene: TRBD1
clone size: NA
V gene: TRBV19
J gene: TRBJ1-4
CDR3 protein: CASSTAGTGKSLPREKLFF
CDR3 DNA: TGTGCCAGTAGTACCGCCGGGACAGGGAAATCGCTGCCGAGGGAAAAACTGTTTTTT

D gene: NA
clone size: NA
V gene: TRBV24-1
J gene: TRBJ2-5
CDR3 protein: CATSDFRGETQYF
CDR3 DNA: TGTGCCACCAGTGATTTCAGGGGTGAGACCCAGTACTTC

D gene: TRBD2
clone size: NA
V gene: TRBV24-1
J gene: TRBJ2-1
CDR3 protein: CATSDWTSGDNEQFF
CDR3 DNA: TGTGCCACCAGTGATTGGACTAGCGGGGACAATGAGCAGTTCTTC

D gene: NA
clone size: NA
V gene: TRBV24-1
J gene: TRBJ2-3
CDR3 protein: CATSEGGAGSDTQYF
CDR3 DNA: TGTGCCACCAGTGAGGGGGGGGCTGGTTCGGATACGCAGTATTTT

D gene: TRBD1
clone size: NA
V gene: TRBV5-4
J gene: TRBJ1-2
CDR3 protein: CASSSWGQGFFFGYTF
CDR3 DNA: TGTGCCAGCAGCTCATGGGGACAGGGATTTTTTTTTGGCTACACCTTC

D gene: TRBD2
clone size: NA
V gene: TRBV5-4
J gene: TRBJ2-5
CDR3 protein: CASSLDGGSATQYF
CDR3 DNA: TGTGCCAGCAGCTTGGATGGCGGGAGCGCGACCCAGTACTTC

D gene: NA
clone size: few
V gene: TRBV19
J gene: TRBJ1-6
CDR3 protein: CASSMEGVGSPLHF
CDR3 DNA: TGTGCCAGTAGTATGGAGGGTGTGGGTTCACCCCTCCACTTT